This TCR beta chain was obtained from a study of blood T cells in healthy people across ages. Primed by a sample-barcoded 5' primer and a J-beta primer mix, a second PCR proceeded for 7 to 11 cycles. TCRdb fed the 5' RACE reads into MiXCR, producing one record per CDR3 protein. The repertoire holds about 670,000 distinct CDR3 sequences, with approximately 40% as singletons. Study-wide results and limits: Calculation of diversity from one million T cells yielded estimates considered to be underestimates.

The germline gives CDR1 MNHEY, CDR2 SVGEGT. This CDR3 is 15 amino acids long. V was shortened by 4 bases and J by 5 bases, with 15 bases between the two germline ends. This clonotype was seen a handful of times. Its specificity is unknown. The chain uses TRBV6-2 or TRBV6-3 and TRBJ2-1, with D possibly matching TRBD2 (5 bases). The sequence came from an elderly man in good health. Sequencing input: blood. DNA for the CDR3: TGTGCCAGCAGTTCTTATTTAGACTACCACAATGAGCAGTTCTTC. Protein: CASSSYLDYHNEQFF.